This TCR beta chain was captured by sequencing in a study of T-cell reconstitution after alpha-beta-depleted transplantation in children. This clonotype was detected many times. What it binds is unknown. Construction of the TCRbeta library involved unique molecular identifiers. Via MiXCR, TCRdb re-called the PCR reads, giving one row per CDR3 protein. The sample comprises hundreds of thousands of distinct CDR3 sequences, roughly 13% of which are singletons, and 2% to 2.5% rests with the top ten. Trimming shortened V by 1 base and J by 2 bases, and 9 bases separated the two germline ends. This CDR3 contains 13 residues. The germline V gene encodes CDR1 DFQATT and CDR2 SNEGSKA (reference sequence). Broader study findings: At one year after transplant, newly produced T cells mostly accounted for T-cell counts and diversity. The origin of alpha-beta T cells about two months after transplant was reportedly several hundred expanded graft clones.

The receptor was derived from a male patient between 10 and 17 years old who had a stem cell transplant for acute myeloid leukemia, so the T cells may come from the graft donor. The sample here was PBMCs, mostly from graft donor cells, taken 360 days after TCRalphabeta/CD19-depleted stem cell transplant. This chain joins TRBV20-1 and TRBJ2-7; possibly TRBD1 for D (5 bases). CDR3 nucleotides: TGCAGTGCTAGAGCAGGGTTGGCCTACGAGCAGTACTTC. It translates to CSARAGLAYEQYF.